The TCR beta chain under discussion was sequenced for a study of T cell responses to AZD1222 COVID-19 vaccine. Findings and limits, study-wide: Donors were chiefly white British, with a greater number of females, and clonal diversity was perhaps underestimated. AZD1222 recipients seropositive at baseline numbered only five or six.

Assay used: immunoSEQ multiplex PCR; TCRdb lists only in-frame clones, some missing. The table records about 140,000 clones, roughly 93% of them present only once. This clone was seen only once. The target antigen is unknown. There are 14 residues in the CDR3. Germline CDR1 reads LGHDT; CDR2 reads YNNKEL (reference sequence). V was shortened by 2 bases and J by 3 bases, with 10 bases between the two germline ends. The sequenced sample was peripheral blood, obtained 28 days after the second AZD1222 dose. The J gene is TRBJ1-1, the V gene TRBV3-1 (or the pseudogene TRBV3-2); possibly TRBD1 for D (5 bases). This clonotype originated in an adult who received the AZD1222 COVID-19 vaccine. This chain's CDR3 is CASSQRGDDTEAFF. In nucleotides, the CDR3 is TGTGCCAGCAGCCAAAGGGGTGATGACACTGAAGCTTTCTTT.